Each of the 18 T cell receptor beta chains below was sequenced from the same sample in a study of response to subunit inactivated influenza vaccine. One entry per CDR3 protein, called by TCRdb with MiXCR from the RT-PCR reads. Among about 650,000 distinct CDR3 sequences listed, around a sixth were seen once. Sequencing was performed on PBMCs from blood, taken approximately 13 days after vaccination. The receptors come from a middle-aged man who received an inactivated influenza vaccine.

This rearrangement joins TRBV3-1 to TRBJ2-7; tentative D call: TRBD2 (5 bases). V lost 0 bases to trimming and J lost 5 bases, with 14 bases between them. The CDR3 sequence is 15 residues long. Germline V gene sequence: CDR1 LGHDT, CDR2 YNNKEL (reference sequence). For the CDR3, the DNA is TGTGCCAGCAGCCAAGATGGGTGGGGAGCCGACGAGCAGTACTTC. As protein: CASSQDGWGADEQYF.

At least ten counts were recorded for this clonotype. V usage is TRBV20-1 and J usage is TRBJ2-3; 7 bases are a match to TRBD1. The CDR3 contains 13 residues. Germline V CDR1 and CDR2: DFQATT, SNEGSKA (reference sequence). The CDR3 spells CSARDSSTDTQYF. The CDR3, as DNA: TGCAGCGCCCGGGACAGCAGCACAGATACGCAGTATTTT.

In its sample, this clonotype was seen a few times. V gene TRBV5-1 combines with J gene TRBJ2-3; TRBD1 aligns across 9 bases. V lost 4 bases, J lost 1 base, and 7 bases stayed unmatched. Germline CDR1 and CDR2: SGHRS and YFSETQ. The CDR3 spans 16 residues. The CDR3 DNA sequence: TGCGCCAGCAGCGTTACAGGGGGCGCCGGCACAGATACGCAGTATTTT. This encodes CASSVTGGAGTDTQYF.

The sample holds a few counts of this clonotype. The chain couples TRBV6-2 or TRBV6-3 to TRBJ2-3; TRBD1 agrees at 8 bases. Trimming at V came to 5 bases and at J to 4 bases, leaving 8 bases not matched to a gene. CDR1 is MNHEY, CDR2 SVGEGT, per germline. CDR3 length: 15 amino acids. DNA for the CDR3: TGTGCCAGCAGTCGGACAGGGTTCAGTGCAGATACGCAGTATTTT. As protein: CASSRTGFSADTQYF.

The CDR3 loop reads CASSRDRVSYNEQFF. CDR3 DNA: TGTGCCAGCAGCCGAGACAGGGTCTCGTACAATGAGCAGTTCTTC. The rearrangement joins TRBV12-3 or TRBV12-4 to TRBJ2-1, with 7 positions matching TRBD1. Trimming took 6 bases from V and 4 from J; bases not matched to a gene: 9. The CDR3 has 15 amino acids.

The rearrangement joins TRBV19 to TRBJ1-1; no clear D. Per germline, CDR1 LNHDA and CDR2 SQIVND (reference sequence). There are 14 residues in the CDR3. V lost 3 bases and J lost 1, with 9 bases in between. DNA of the CDR3: TGTGCCAGTAGTATTATTGCGGCGAACACTGAAGCTTTCTTT. Translation gives CASSIIAANTEAFF. Variable domain in full (rest from reference TRBV19 and TRBJ1-1): DGGITQSPKYLFRKEGQNVTLSCEQNLNHDAMYWYRQDPGQGLRLIYYSQIVNDFQKGDIAEGYSVSREKKESFPLTVTSAQKNPTAFYLCASSIIAANTEAFFGQGTRLTVV.

This clonotype was picked up a small number of times. V is TRBV28 and J is TRBJ1-5; no reliable D call. Germline-derived CDR1 and CDR2 are MDHEN and SYDVKM. This CDR3 comprises 12 residues. With 8 bases removed from V and 7 bases from J, the gap between germline ends came to 12 bases. CDR3 DNA sequence: TGTGCCAGCGGGGTGACAAGACAGCCCCAGCATTTT. Translating gives CASGVTRQPQHF.

The rearrangement links TRBV5-1 to TRBJ1-1; no definite D call. The V end was cut by 1 base, the J end by 4 bases, with 17 bases between. The CDR3 spans 16 residues. CDR1 and CDR2 from the germline V gene are SGHRS and YFSETQ. The CDR3 reads CASSLIPRVKFTEAFF. The CDR3 region has the DNA TGCGCCAGCAGCTTGATCCCTCGGGTAAAGTTCACTGAAGCTTTCTTT.

The J gene is TRBJ1-1, the V gene TRBV29-1; unclear D gene. The germline CDR1 and CDR2 sequences are SQVTM and ANQGSEA. This CDR3 comprises 13 residues. The V and J ends lost 6 bases and 5 bases respectively, with 16 bases between them. The CDR3 region has the DNA TGCAGCGTCCACCCGGAGGGTCGGACTGAAGCTTTCTTT. This codes for CSVHPEGRTEAFF.

This clonotype was counted between two and nine times. This sequence joins TRBV28 and TRBJ1-5, with TRBD1 as a possible D gene (5 bases). The V end was cut by 4 bases, the J end by 4 bases, with 14 bases between. Germline V gene sequence: CDR1 MDHEN, CDR2 SYDVKM. CDR3 length: 15 residues. CDR3 bases: TGTGCCAGCAGTTGGGGGGGGATGGGTAATCAGCCCCAGCATTTT. This translates into CASSWGGMGNQPQHF. The full variable domain, rest sourced from reference TRBV28 and TRBJ1-5, is DVKVTQSSRYLVKRTGEKVFLECVQDMDHENMFWYRQDPGLGLRLIYFSYDVKMKEKGDIPEGYSVSREKKERFSLILESASTNQTSMYLCASSWGGMGNQPQHFGDGTRLSIL.

The sample holds a few counts of this clonotype. The chain couples TRBV7-8 to TRBJ2-7; D is uncertain. With 7 bases removed from V and 3 bases from J, the gap between germline ends came to 10 bases. The V gene's germline CDR1 is SGHVS and CDR2 FQNEAQ. CDR3 length equals 12 residues. In DNA, the CDR3 is TGTGCCAGCAAAACCGGTTTCTACGAGCAGTACTTC. It translates to CASKTGFYEQYF.

The chain links TRBV7-2 to TRBJ2-1, with 7 bases matching TRBD2. This CDR3 spans 14 amino acids. CDR1 is SGHTA, CDR2 FQGNSA, per germline. With 4 bases clipped from V and 7 bases from J, the junction kept 7 bases outside the gene matches. The CDR3 DNA is TGTGCCAGCAGCTGGGTCGCGGGAGATAATGAGCAGTTCTTC. It specifies CASSWVAGDNEQFF. Using reference TRBV7-2 and TRBJ2-1 for the parts outside the CDR3, the full variable domain is GAGVSQSPSNKVTEKGKDVELRCDPISGHTALYWYRQSLGQGLEFLIYFQGNSAPDKSGLPSDRFSAERTGGSVSTLTIQRTQQEDSAVYLCASSWVAGDNEQFFGPGTRLTVL.

In its sample, this clonotype was seen many times. The gene calls are TRBV5-1 and TRBJ2-1; TRBD2 matches at 7 bases. CDR1 and CDR2 from the germline V gene are SGHRS and YFSETQ. V was clipped by 0 bases and J by 6 bases; unmatched bases: 9. The CDR3 is made up of 16 amino acids. The chain's CDR3 is CASSLDRLSGGNEQFF. In DNA form, the CDR3 reads TGCGCCAGCAGCTTGGATCGGCTTTCGGGGGGCAATGAGCAGTTCTTC.

This clonotype has ten or more counts. At one boundary the junction diverges from the germline segment, which might be a read error. This chain connects TRBV5-5 to TRBJ2-7, with D perhaps TRBD2 (6 bases). Germline V gene lookup returns CDR1 SGHKS and CDR2 YYEKEE (reference sequence). CDR3 length: 13 amino acids. The CDR3 reads CASGLEGWGEQYF. In DNA, the CDR3 is TGTGCCAGCGGCTTGGAGGGGTGGGGCGAGCAGTACTTC.

A few counts support this clonotype. The V call is TRBV11-2, the J call TRBJ2-1; 8 bases agree with TRBD2. The CDR3 loop spans 12 amino acids. Trimming took 7 bases from V and 10 from J; bases not matched to a gene: 6. The germline V gene encodes CDR1 SGHAT and CDR2 FQNNGV. In nucleotides, the CDR3 is TGTGCCAGCACAAGCGGGGGCTGGGAGCAGTTCTTC. Translating it yields CASTSGGWEQFF.

This clonotype was detected only a few times. This rearrangement joins TRBV7-6 to TRBJ2-3; D unclear. The CDR3 consists of 15 residues. The germline V gene encodes CDR1 SGHVS and CDR2 FNYEAQ. V was clipped by 5 bases and J by 3 bases, with 15 bases between them. CDR3 residues: CASSPLGGGTDTQYF. In DNA, the CDR3 is TGTGCCAGCAGCCCTCTTGGCGGTGGTACAGATACGCAGTATTTT.

In its sample, this clonotype was seen a few times. The chain has TRBV20-1 and TRBJ1-1; D call uncertain. The CDR3 loop spans 13 amino acids. Trimming shortened V by 0 bases and J by 0 bases, and 5 bases separated the two germline ends. The germline V gene encodes CDR1 DFQATT and CDR2 SNEGSKA (reference sequence). In nucleotides, the CDR3 is TGCAGTGCTAGAGAAGATTTGAACACTGAAGCTTTCTTT. It yields the protein CSAREDLNTEAFF.

This clonotype was observed a few times. The chain is built from TRBV27 and TRBJ1-4; D remains unclear. The CDR3 is 14 residues long. The V gene lost 6 bases and the J gene lost 7 bases, with 15 bases spanning the gap. Germline CDR1 is MNHEY and CDR2 is SMNVEV (reference sequence). CDR3 protein: CASRPGGRSEKLFF. CDR3 DNA sequence: TGTGCCAGCAGGCCGGGAGGCCGGTCTGAAAAACTGTTTTTT.